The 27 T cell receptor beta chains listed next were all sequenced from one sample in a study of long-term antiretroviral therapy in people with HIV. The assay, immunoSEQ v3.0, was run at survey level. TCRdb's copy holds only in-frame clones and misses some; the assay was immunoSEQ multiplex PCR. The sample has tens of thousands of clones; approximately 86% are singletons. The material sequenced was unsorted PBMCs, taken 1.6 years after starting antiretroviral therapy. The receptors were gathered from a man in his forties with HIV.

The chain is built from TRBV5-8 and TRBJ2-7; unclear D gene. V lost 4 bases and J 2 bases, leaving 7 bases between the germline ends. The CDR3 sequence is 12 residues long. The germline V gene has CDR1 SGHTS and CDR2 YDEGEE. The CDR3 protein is CASSPRTYEQYF. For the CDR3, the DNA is TGTGCCAGCAGCCCCCGGACCTACGAGCAGTACTTC.

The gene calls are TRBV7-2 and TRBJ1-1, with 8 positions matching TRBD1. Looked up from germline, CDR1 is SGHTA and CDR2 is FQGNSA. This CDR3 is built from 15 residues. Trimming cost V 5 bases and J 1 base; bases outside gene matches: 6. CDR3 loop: CASSQQGGANTEAFF. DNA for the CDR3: TGTGCCAGCAGCCAACAGGGGGGGGCGAACACTGAAGCTTTCTTT.

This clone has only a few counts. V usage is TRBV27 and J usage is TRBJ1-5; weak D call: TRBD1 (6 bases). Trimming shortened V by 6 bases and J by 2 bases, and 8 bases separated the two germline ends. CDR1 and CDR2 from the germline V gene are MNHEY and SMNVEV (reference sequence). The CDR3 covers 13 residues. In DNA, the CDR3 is TGTGCCAGCAGCAACAGGGGCAATCAGCCCCAGCATTTT. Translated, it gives CASSNRGNQPQHF.

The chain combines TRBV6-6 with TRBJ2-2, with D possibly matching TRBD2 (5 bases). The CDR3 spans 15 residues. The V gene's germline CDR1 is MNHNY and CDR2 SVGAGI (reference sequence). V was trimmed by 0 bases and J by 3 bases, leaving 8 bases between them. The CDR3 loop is CASSYSNGDTGELFF. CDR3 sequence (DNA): TGTGCCAGCAGTTACTCGAACGGGGACACCGGGGAGCTGTTTTTT.

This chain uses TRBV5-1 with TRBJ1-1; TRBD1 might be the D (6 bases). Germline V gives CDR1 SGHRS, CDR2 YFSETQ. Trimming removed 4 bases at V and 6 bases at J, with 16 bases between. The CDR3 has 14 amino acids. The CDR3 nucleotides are TGCGCCAGCAGCCCGGGGGGGGCGGTCGCTGAAGCTTTCTTT. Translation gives CASSPGGAVAEAFF.

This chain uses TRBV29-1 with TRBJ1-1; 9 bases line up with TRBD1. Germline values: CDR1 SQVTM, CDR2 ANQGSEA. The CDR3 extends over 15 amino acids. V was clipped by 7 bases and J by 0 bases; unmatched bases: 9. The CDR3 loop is CSASGTGPMNTEAFF. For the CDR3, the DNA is TGCAGCGCTTCCGGGACAGGGCCCATGAACACTGAAGCTTTCTTT.

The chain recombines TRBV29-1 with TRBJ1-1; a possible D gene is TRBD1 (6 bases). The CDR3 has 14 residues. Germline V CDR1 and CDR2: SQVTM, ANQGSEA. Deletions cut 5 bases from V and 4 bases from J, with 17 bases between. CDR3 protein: CSVLGGKGSTEAFF. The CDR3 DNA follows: TGCAGCGTTCTCGGGGGCAAGGGGAGCACTGAAGCTTTCTTT.

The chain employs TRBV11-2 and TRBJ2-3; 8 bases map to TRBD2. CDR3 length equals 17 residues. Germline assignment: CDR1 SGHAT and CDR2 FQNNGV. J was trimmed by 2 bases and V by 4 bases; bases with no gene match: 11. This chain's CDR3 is CASSSGREGKTTDTQYF. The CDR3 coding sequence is TGTGCCAGCAGCTCCGGGAGGGAGGGCAAGACCACAGATACGCAGTATTTT. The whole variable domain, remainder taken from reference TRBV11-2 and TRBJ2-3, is EAGVAQSPRYKIIEKRQSVAFWCNPISGHATLYWYQQILGQGPKLLIQFQNNGVVDDSQLPKDRFSAERLKGVDSTLKIQPAKLEDSAVYLCASSSGREGKTTDTQYFGPGTRLTVL.

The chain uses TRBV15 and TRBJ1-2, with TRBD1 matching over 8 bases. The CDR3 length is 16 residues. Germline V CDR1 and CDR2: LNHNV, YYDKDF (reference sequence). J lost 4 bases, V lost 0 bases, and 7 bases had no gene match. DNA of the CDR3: TGTGCCACCAGCAGAGAAGGGACAGGCTTATCCTATGGCTACACCTTC. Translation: CATSREGTGLSYGYTF.

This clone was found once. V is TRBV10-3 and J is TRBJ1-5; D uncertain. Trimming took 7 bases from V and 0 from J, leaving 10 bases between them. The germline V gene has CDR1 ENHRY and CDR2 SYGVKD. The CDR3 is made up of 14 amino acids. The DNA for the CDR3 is TGTGCCATCACGATCGGCCCTAGCAATCAGCCCCAGCATTTT. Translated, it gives CAITIGPSNQPQHF.

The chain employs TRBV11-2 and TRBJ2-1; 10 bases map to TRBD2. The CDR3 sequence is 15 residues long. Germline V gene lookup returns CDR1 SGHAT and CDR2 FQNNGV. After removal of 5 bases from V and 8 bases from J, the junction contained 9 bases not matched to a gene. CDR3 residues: CASSPTSGVNYEQFF. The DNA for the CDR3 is TGTGCCAGCAGCCCCACTAGCGGGGTTAACTATGAGCAGTTCTTC.

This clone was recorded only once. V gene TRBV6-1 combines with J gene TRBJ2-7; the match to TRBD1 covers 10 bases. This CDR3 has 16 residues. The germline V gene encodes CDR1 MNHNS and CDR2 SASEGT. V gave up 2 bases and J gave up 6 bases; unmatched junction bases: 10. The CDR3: CASSELPGQGFGEQYF. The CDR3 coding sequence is TGTGCCAGCAGTGAACTACCGGGACAGGGGTTCGGCGAGCAGTACTTC.

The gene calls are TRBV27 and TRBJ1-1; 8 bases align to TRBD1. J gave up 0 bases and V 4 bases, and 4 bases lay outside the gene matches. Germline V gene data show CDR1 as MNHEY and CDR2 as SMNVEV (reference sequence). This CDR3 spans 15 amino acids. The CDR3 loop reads CASSWDRYMNTEAFF. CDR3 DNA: TGTGCCAGCAGTTGGGACAGGTACATGAACACTGAAGCTTTCTTT.

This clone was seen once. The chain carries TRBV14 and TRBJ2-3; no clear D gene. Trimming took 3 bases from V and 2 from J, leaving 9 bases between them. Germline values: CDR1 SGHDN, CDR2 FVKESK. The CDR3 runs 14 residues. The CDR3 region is CASSQSRHTDTQYF. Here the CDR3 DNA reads TGTGCCAGCAGCCAGTCTAGGCACACAGATACGCAGTATTTT.

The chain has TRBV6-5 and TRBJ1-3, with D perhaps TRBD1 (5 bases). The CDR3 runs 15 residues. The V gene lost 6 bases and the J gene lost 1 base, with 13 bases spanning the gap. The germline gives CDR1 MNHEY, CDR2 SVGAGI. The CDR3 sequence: CASRPRGESGNTIYF. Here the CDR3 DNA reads TGTGCCAGCAGGCCTCGGGGCGAATCTGGAAACACCATATATTTT.

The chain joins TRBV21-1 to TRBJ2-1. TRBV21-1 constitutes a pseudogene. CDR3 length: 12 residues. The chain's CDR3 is CASSPLGDEQFF. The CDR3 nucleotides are TGTGCCAGCAGCCCCTTGGGGGATGAGCAGTTCTTC.

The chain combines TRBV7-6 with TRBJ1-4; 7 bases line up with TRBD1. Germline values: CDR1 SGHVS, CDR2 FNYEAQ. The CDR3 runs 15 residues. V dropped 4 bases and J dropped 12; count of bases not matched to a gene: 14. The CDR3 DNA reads TGTGCCAGCAGCTGGACGGGGACAGTGGGAGAGGAACTGTTTTTT. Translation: CASSWTGTVGEELFF.

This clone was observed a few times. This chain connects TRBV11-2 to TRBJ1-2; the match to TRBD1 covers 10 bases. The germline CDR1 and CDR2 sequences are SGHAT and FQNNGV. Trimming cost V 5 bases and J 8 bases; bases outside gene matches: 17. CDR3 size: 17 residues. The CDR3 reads CASSPLRDRGRDRGYTF. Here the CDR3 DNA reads TGTGCCAGCAGCCCTCTCCGGGACAGGGGCCGGGATAGGGGCTACACCTTC.

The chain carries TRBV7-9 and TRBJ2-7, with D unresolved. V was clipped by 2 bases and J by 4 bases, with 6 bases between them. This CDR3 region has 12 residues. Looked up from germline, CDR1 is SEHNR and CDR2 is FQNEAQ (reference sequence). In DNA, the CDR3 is TGTGCCAGCAGCTTAAATCCGTACGAGCAGTACTTC. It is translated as CASSLNPYEQYF.

CDR3 nucleotide sequence: TGTGCCAGCAGCTGGACAGGGGGCGGTGGGACCGGGGAGCTGTTTTTT. Its translation: CASSWTGGGGTGELFF. The J gene is TRBJ2-2, the V gene TRBV11-3; 11 nucleotides agree with TRBD1. Germline V gives CDR1 SGHNT, CDR2 YENEEA. CDR3 length equals 16 residues. The V segment lost 4 bases and the J segment 5 bases; nucleotides outside the gene matches: 6.

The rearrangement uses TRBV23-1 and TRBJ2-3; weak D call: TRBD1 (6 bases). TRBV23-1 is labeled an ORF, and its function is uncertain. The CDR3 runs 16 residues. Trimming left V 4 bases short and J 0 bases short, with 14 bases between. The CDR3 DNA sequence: TGCGCCAGCAGTCCCCAGAGAAGGGGGAGCACAGATACGCAGTATTTT. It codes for CASSPQRRGSTDTQYF.

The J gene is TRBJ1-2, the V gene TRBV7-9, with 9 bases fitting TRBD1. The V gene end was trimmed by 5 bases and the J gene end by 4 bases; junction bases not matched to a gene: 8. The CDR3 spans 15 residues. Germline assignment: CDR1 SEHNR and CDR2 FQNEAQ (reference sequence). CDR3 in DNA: TGTGCCAGCAGCCCGCCGGGGACAGGGTTCTATGGCTACACCTTC. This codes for CASSPPGTGFYGYTF.

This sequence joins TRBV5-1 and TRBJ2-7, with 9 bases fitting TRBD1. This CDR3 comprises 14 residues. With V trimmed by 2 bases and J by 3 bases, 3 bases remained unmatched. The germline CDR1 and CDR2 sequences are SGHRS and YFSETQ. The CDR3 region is CASSFTTGGYEQYF. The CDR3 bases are TGCGCCAGCAGCTTCACGACAGGGGGCTACGAGCAGTACTTC.

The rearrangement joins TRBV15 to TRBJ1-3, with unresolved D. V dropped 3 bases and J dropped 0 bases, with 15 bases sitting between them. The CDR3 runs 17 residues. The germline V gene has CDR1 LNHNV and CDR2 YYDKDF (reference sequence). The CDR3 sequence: CATSRDRQQRSGNTIYF. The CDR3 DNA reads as TGTGCCACCAGCAGGGACCGCCAGCAGCGCTCTGGAAACACCATATATTTT. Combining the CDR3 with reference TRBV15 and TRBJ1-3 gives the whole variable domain DAMVIQNPRYQVTQFGKPVTLSCSQTLNHNVMYWYQQKSSQAPKLLFHYYDKDFNNEADTPDNFQSRRPNTSFCFLDIRSPGLGDTAMYLCATSRDRQQRSGNTIYFGEGSWLTVV.

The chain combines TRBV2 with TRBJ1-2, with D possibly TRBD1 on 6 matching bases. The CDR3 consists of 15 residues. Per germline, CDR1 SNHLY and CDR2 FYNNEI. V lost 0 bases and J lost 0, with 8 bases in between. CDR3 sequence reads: CASSEADSSNYGYTF. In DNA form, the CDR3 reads TGTGCCAGCAGTGAAGCGGACAGTTCTAACTATGGCTACACCTTC.

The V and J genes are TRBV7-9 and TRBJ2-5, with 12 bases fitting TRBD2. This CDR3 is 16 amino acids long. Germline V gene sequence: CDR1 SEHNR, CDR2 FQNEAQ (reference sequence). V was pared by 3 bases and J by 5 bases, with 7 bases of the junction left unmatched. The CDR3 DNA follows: TGTGCCAGCAGCTTCCCTAGCGGGAGGGGGGAGGAGACCCAGTACTTC. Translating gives CASSFPSGRGEETQYF. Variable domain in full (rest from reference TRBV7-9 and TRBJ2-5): DTGVSQNPRHKITKRGQNVTFRCDPISEHNRLYWYRQTLGQGPEFLTYFQNEAQLEKSRLLSDRFSAERPKGSFSTLEIQRTEQGDSAMYLCASSFPSGRGEETQYFGPGTRLLVL.

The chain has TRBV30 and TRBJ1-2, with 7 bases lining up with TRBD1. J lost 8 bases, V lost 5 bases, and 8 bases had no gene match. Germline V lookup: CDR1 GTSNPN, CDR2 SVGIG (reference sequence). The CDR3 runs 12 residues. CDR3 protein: CAWGRTGEGYTF. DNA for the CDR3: TGTGCCTGGGGGAGGACAGGAGAAGGCTACACCTTC.